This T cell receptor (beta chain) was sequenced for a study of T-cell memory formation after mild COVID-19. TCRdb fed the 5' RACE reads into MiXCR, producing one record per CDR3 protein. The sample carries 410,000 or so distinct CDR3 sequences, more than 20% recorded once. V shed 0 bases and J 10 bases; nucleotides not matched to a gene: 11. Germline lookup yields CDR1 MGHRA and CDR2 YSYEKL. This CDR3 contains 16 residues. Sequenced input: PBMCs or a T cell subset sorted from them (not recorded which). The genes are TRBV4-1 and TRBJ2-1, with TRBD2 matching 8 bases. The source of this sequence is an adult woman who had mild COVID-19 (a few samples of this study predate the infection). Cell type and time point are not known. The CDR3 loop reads CASSQDGNIAGWEQFF. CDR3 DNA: TGCGCCAGCAGCCAAGATGGGAATATAGCGGGATGGGAGCAGTTCTTC.